The rows below give T cell receptor beta chains drawn from one sample of a study of blood T cell repertoires in COVID-19. Sequencing used immunoSEQ multiplex PCR; TCRdb keeps in-frame clones, though not all of them. The top ten clones hold 2.3% of a sample with almost 400,000 clones, around 87% of them seen once. The specimen sequenced was peripheral blood. Source of these receptors: a woman aged 55-70 years with COVID-19, enrolled during active disease. The CDR3 runs from the conserved cysteine through the conserved F or W. The D gene is left open where the match is weak. Size is stated for part of the rows, as once, few or many counts, or as a class when the clone is expanded.

V gene	CDR3 length	D gene	clone size	J gene	CDR3 DNA	CDR3 protein
TRBV5-5	13	TRBD1	NA	TRBJ1-1	TGTGCCAGCAGCTTTCAGGGGGCCACTGAAGCTTTCTTT	CASSFQGATEAFF
TRBV10-2	13	NA	NA	TRBJ1-1	TGCGCCAGCAGTGAGTTCCGGGGGACTGAAGCTTTCTTT	CASSEFRGTEAFF
TRBV5-1	16	NA	NA	TRBJ2-1	TGCGCCAGCAGCTGGGGGACACTGAGCTCCTACAATGAGCAGTTCTTC	CASSWGTLSSYNEQFF
TRBV10-3	12	NA	NA	TRBJ1-1	TGTGCCATCTCGCAAGAGGCCCTTGAAGCTTTCTTT	CAISQEALEAFF
TRBV19	17	NA	NA	TRBJ2-1	TGTGCCAGTAGTATAGGTCGGGGGGCAGGGTGGGCCAATGAGCAGTTCTTC	CASSIGRGAGWANEQFF
TRBV28	16	TRBD1	NA	TRBJ1-1	TGTGCCAGCAGTTCGGCCGGGACAGGGGACAACACTGAAGCTTTCTTT	CASSSAGTGDNTEAFF
TRBV7-6	13	NA	NA	TRBJ1-5	TGTGCCAGCAGCTTAAGGGCGGGTCAGCCCCAGCATTTT	CASSLRAGQPQHF
TRBV7-2	16	TRBD2	NA	TRBJ2-3	TGTGCCAGCAGCTTAGGACTAGCGGGGGGGGAAGATACGCAGTATTTT	CASSLGLAGGEDTQYF
TRBV27	14	NA	NA	TRBJ1-6	TGTGCCTCTAACGCGGGACTACTAAATTCACCCCTCCACTTT	CASNAGLLNSPLHF
TRBV4-1	12	NA	NA	TRBJ1-1	TGCGCCAGCAGCCCCGGACAGAGTGAAGCTTTCTTT	CASSPGQSEAFF
TRBV28	17	NA	NA	TRBJ1-5	TGTGCCAGCAGTTTATTGGGCTCTGGCGTTAGCAATCAGCCCCAGCATTTT	CASSLLGSGVSNQPQHF
TRBV12-5	15	TRBD1	NA	TRBJ2-1	TGTGCTAGTGGCCTGGGACAGGGCGATTTTGATGAGCAGTTCTTC	CASGLGQGDFDEQFF
TRBV23-1	17	TRBD1	NA	TRBJ1-3	TGCGCCAGCAGTCGACGGACAGGGGGCGCCTCTGGAAACACCATATATTTT	CASSRRTGGASGNTIYF
TRBV4-2	14	NA	NA	TRBJ2-7	TGTGCCAGCAGCCAAGTTTCTGTTCCCTACGAGCAGTACTTC	CASSQVSVPYEQYF
TRBV7-9	15	NA	NA	TRBJ2-7	TGTGCCAGCAGCTTAGAGGCACAGGGTCGCTACGAGCAGTACTTC	CASSLEAQGRYEQYF
TRBV7-3	15	NA	NA	TRBJ2-2	TGTGCCAGCAGCCCCATGCAGCTAGGTGTCGGGGAGCTGTTTTTT	CASSPMQLGVGELFF
TRBV7-3	15	NA	once	TRBJ1-4	TGTGCCAGCAGCTTAAATTCGGCAACTAATGAAAAACTGTTTTTT	CASSLNSATNEKLFF
TRBV30	15	NA	NA	TRBJ1-1	TGTGCCTGGAGTGTACGATTGGGGGGGGACCCTGAAGCTTTCTTT	CAWSVRLGGDPEAFF
TRBV5-6	14	NA	NA	TRBJ1-5	TGTGCCAGCAGCTTGCGACAGGTCAATCAGCCCCAGCATTTT	CASSLRQVNQPQHF
TRBV2	12	NA	NA	TRBJ2-1	TGTGCCAGCAGTGTGGGGGCTGAAAGGCAGTTCTTC	CASSVGAERQFF
TRBV28	16	TRBD1	NA	TRBJ1-5	TGTGCCAGCAGTTTCGTCCGGACAGGAATTAATCAGCCCCAGCATTTT	CASSFVRTGINQPQHF
TRBV4-2	13	NA	NA	TRBJ2-7	TGTGCCAGCAGCCAAGGGAGGACCTACGAGCAGTACTTC	CASSQGRTYEQYF
TRBV7-3	15	TRBD1	once	TRBJ2-1	TGTGCCAGCAGCTACACACAGGGGGCGCAAGATGAGCAGTTCTTC	CASSYTQGAQDEQFF
TRBV27	15	NA	NA	TRBJ2-1	TGTGCCAGCAGTGGTCCCGAGTTCTCCTACAATGAGCAGTTCTTC	CASSGPEFSYNEQFF
TRBV9	16	TRBD2	NA	TRBJ2-2	TGTGCCAGCACCCCCCGCGGGGGGTCGAACACCGGGGAGCTGTTTTTT	CASTPRGGSNTGELFF
TRBV7-8	19	TRBD2	NA	TRBJ2-7	TGTGCCAGCAGCTTAGGTCGAGCGGGGGGTCTGATCCCGGCATACGAGCAGTACTTC	CASSLGRAGGLIPAYEQYF
TRBV9	14	NA	NA	TRBJ1-3	TGTGCCAGCAGCGCGGGAGTACCTGGAAACACCATATATTTT	CASSAGVPGNTIYF
TRBV7-2	13	NA	NA	TRBJ2-7	TGTGCCAGCAGCCCAGCAGGGGGGTACGAGCAGTACTTC	CASSPAGGYEQYF
TRBV7-2	15	TRBD2	once	TRBJ2-5	TGTGCCAGCAGCCAGCCAGCGGGGAGCCAAGAGACCCAGTACTTC	CASSQPAGSQETQYF
TRBV5-1	16	TRBD1	NA	TRBJ1-1	TGCGCCAGCAGCACCGGGACAGTTTGGGGGAACACTGAAGCTTTCTTT	CASSTGTVWGNTEAFF
TRBV30	12	NA	NA	TRBJ2-7	TGTGCCTGGAGTGTACAGGGCTACGAGCAGTACTTC	CAWSVQGYEQYF
TRBV2	13	TRBD1	few	TRBJ2-5	TGTGCCAGCAGCTCGGGACAGAGGGAGACCCAGTACTTC	CASSSGQRETQYF
TRBV23-1	17	TRBD1	NA	TRBJ1-2	TGCGCCAGCAGTCAGCCGGAGGGGACAGGGATGGACTATGGCTACACCTTC	CASSQPEGTGMDYGYTF
TRBV7-7	15	TRBD1	NA	TRBJ2-2	TGTGCTAGCAGCTACGGACAGGGGTACACCGGGGAGCTGTTTTTT	CASSYGQGYTGELFF
TRBV27	15	TRBD2	NA	TRBJ2-1	TGTGCCAGCAGTCCACTAGCGGGTCCGACAAATGAGCAGTTCTTC	CASSPLAGPTNEQFF
TRBV19	13	NA	few	TRBJ2-7	TGTGCCAGTAGTGCAAACGTGAGGTACGAGCAGTACTTC	CASSANVRYEQYF
TRBV18	15	TRBD1	NA	TRBJ2-3	TGTGCCAGCTCCTTGGAGACAGGGTTTCAAGATACGCAGTATTTT	CASSLETGFQDTQYF